Listed here is a single TCR beta chain. Original methodology: Amplified reference gene primers provided the basis for estimating nucleated cell counts. This table comes from immunoSEQ multiplex PCR, and its TCRdb copy is limited to in-frame clones, with some not included. V, J and clone size derive from that table, while D and trimming were established from the DNA sequence. The data contain roughly 100,000 clones, about 87% of them singletons. The record originates from a study of blood T cell repertoires in COVID-19. The overall study: COVID-19 samples, acute and convalescent, were from the United States, Italy and Spain. In each case, the material was cDNA or gDNA derived from T cells, B-cell-depleted T cells, or PBMCs.

Per germline, CDR1 LNHDA and CDR2 SQIVND (reference sequence). The germline V and J ends were trimmed by 2 bases and 0 bases, with 14 bases remaining between them. The CDR3 sequence is 18 residues long. The sample comprised peripheral blood. The chain employs TRBV19 and TRBJ2-6; D remains ambiguous. The clonotype was recovered from a man in his forties or fifties with acute or convalescent COVID-19. CDR3 loop: CASSIPRQMSSGANVLTF. The CDR3 region has the DNA TGTGCCAGTAGTATACCTAGGCAGATGAGCTCTGGGGCCAACGTCCTGACTTTC. The full variable domain, its missing parts supplied by reference TRBV19 and TRBJ2-6, is DGGITQSPKYLFRKEGQNVTLSCEQNLNHDAMYWYRQDPGQGLRLIYYSQIVNDFQKGDIAEGYSVSREKKESFPLTVTSAQKNPTAFYLCASSIPRQMSSGANVLTFGAGSRLTVL.